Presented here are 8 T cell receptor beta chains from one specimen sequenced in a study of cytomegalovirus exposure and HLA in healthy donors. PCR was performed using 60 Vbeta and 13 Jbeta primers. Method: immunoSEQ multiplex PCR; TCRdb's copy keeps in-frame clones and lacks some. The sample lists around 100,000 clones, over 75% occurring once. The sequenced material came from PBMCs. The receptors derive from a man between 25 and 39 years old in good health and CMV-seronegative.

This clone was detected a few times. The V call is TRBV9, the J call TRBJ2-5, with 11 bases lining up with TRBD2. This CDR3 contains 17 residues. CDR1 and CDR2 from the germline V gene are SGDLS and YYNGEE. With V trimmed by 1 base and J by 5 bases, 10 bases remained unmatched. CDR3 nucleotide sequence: TGTGCCAGCAGCGTACTTGGTAGCGGGGGGGGCCACGAGACCCAGTACTTC. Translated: CASSVLGSGGGHETQYF.

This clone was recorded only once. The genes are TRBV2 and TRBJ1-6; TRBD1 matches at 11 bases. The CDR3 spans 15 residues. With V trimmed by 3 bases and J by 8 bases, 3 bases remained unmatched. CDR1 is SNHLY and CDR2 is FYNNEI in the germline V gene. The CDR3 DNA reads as TGTGCCAGCAGTGAGGACAGGGGGCGAGATTCACCCCTCCACTTT. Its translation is CASSEDRGRDSPLHF.

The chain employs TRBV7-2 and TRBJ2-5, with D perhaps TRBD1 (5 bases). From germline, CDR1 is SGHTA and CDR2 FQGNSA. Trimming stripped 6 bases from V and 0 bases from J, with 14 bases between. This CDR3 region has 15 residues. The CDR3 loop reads CASSSDTTYQETQYF. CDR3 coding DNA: TGTGCCAGCAGTTCGGACACCACGTACCAAGAGACCCAGTACTTC.

The CDR3 DNA is TGTGCCAGCTCACCACCGACTAGCGGGAGCCACGAGCAGTACTTC. Amino acids: CASSPPTSGSHEQYF. The chain carries TRBV18 and TRBJ2-7, with TRBD2 matching 12 bases. Per the germline V gene, CDR1 is KGHSH and CDR2 is LQKENI. Losses at the gene ends were 0 bases for V and 5 bases for J; bases not matched to a gene: 2. The CDR3 is made up of 15 amino acids.

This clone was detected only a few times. In DNA, the CDR3 is TGTGCCAGCAGCTTGAGGGGTTCAAATGAAAAACTGTTTTTT. It encodes CASSLRGSNEKLFF. The rearrangement joins TRBV5-6 to TRBJ1-4; D is possibly TRBD1 (5 bases). The ends were cut back, 1 base at V and 5 bases at J, with 9 bases in the middle. Germline lookup yields CDR1 SGHDT and CDR2 YYEEEE. The CDR3 runs to 14 residues. Using reference TRBV5-6 and TRBJ1-4 for the parts outside the CDR3, the full variable domain is DAGVTQSPTHLIKTRGQQVTLRCSPKSGHDTVSWYQQALGQGPQFIFQYYEEEERQRGNFPDRFSGHQFPNYSSELNVNALLLGDSALYLCASSLRGSNEKLFFGSGTQLSVL.

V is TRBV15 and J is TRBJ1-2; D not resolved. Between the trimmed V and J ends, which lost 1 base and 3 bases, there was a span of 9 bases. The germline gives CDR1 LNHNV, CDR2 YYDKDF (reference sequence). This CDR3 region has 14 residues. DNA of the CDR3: TGTGCCACCAGCAGAGGAGGCACCGACTATGGCTACACCTTC. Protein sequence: CATSRGGTDYGYTF.

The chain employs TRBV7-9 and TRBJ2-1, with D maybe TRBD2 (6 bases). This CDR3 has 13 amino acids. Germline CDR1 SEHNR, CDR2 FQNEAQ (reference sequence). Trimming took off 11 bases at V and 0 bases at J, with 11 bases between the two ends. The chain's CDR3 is CALLADSYNEQFF. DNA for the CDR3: TGTGCCCTATTAGCGGACTCCTACAATGAGCAGTTCTTC.

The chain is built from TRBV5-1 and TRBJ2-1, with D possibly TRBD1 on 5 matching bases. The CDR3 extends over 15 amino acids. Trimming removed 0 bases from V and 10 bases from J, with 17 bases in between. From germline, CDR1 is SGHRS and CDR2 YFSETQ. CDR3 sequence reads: CASSLDSPGFREQFF. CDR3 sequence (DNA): TGCGCCAGCAGCTTGGACTCACCAGGGTTTCGGGAGCAGTTCTTC.